The T cell receptor (beta chain) described here comes from a study of cytomegalovirus exposure and HLA in healthy donors. Details on this clone: Its antigen is not known.

J gave up 6 bases and V 4 bases, and 8 bases lay outside the gene matches. Germline V gene data show CDR1 as SGHTA and CDR2 as FQGNSA. The CDR3 loop spans 14 amino acids. Study findings and constraints: The Asian-associated ancestry cluster reportedly had fewer N-insertions than the roughly 670-donor mean in a later analysis. With later analysis, a missense DCLRE1C variant became linked to TCR beta V- and J-gene trimming. Sequencing probably produced one cluster of sequence variants that were highly shared. 164 TCR beta chains were listed as cytomegalovirus-associated.

The PCR ran on 60 Vbeta and 13 Jbeta primers. The table came from immunoSEQ multiplex PCR; TCRdb's copy has only in-frame clones and leaves some out. Here the sample spans about 91,000 clones, around nine tenths being singletons. The V and J genes are TRBV7-2 and TRBJ1-2; the match to TRBD1 covers 7 bases. This clonotype originated in a young man in good health and CMV-seropositive. Specimen: PBMCs. The DNA of the CDR3 is TGTGCCAGCAGCTCCCGACAGGGAGAGGATGGCTACACCTTC. Its translation is CASSSRQGEDGYTF.